What follows are 20 T cell receptor beta chains derived from one specimen sequenced in a study of breast tumors, draining lymph nodes, adjacent tissues. TCRdb redid the calling of the multiplex PCR reads with MiXCR, one entry per CDR3 protein. The repertoire holds tens of thousands of distinct CDR3 sequences, with 23% as singletons. Specimen: breast tumor tissue. The receptors stem from a female donor with breast cancer. Some clones in this sample may be carry-over from other donors' samples.

This clonotype occurred many times. The chain couples TRBV30 to TRBJ2-7; D may be TRBD1 (6 bases). The V end was cut by 2 bases, the J end by 0 bases, with 11 bases between. The germline V gene has CDR1 GTSNPN and CDR2 SVGIG (reference sequence). The CDR3 has 14 residues. Here the CDR3 DNA reads TGTGCCTGGAGTCGAACGGGACACTCCTACGAGCAGTACTTC. This translates into CAWSRTGHSYEQYF.

Details on this clonotype: It may be a read error: a sequence one base away is much more abundant. The CDR3 does not end in the conserved phenylalanine or tryptophan, so this is likely a read error. The genes are TRBV5-1 and TRBJ2-5, with 7 bases that match TRBD1. Germline V CDR1 and CDR2: SGHRS, YFSETQ. The CDR3 runs to 13 residues. The ends lost 0 bases at V and 4 bases at J; junction bases unmatched: 0. The CDR3 coding sequence is TGCGCCAGCAGCTTGGACAGGGGAGAGACCCAGTACCTC. Its protein product is CASSLDRGETQYL.

This clonotype was recorded at least ten times. This sequence joins TRBV20-1 and TRBJ2-1; weak D call: TRBD2 (7 bases). The CDR3 contains 13 residues. From germline, CDR1 is DFQATT and CDR2 SNEGSKA (reference sequence). Trimming stripped 4 bases from V and 10 bases from J, with 17 bases between. In DNA, the CDR3 is TGCAGTGCTACCGGGACTATTAGGGGGGAGCAGTTCTTC. It is translated as CSATGTIRGEQFF.

This clonotype has only a few counts. The gene calls are TRBV19 and TRBJ2-2; D possibly corresponds to TRBD1 (6 bases). Germline-derived CDR1 and CDR2 are LNHDA and SQIVND (reference sequence). The CDR3 runs 15 residues. V lost 0 bases and J 2 bases, leaving 7 bases between the germline ends. CDR3 amino acids: CASSIEGQNTGELFF. Written as DNA, the CDR3 is TGTGCCAGTAGTATAGAGGGACAAAACACCGGGGAGCTGTTTTTT.

Many counts were recorded for this clonotype. The chain carries TRBV7-9 and TRBJ1-2, with D tentatively TRBD1 (5 bases). CDR1 and CDR2 (germline): SEHNR, FQNEAQ (reference sequence). This CDR3 is 15 amino acids long. V lost 2 bases and J lost 3, with 13 bases in between. CDR3 coding DNA: TGTGCCAGCAGCTTACAGGCAGGGCCCCACTATGGCTACACCTTC. This sequence encodes CASSLQAGPHYGYTF. Drawing the rest from reference TRBV7-9 and TRBJ1-2, the complete variable domain is DTGVSQNPRHKITKRGQNVTFRCDPISEHNRLYWYRQTLGQGPEFLTYFQNEAQLEKSRLLSDRFSAERPKGSFSTLEIQRTEQGDSAMYLCASSLQAGPHYGYTFGSGTRLTVV.

The V and J genes are TRBV6-1 and TRBJ1-5, with TRBD1 as a possible D gene (5 bases). V lost 5 bases, J lost 0 bases, and 20 bases lay in between. The CDR3 is 18 amino acids. Germline V gives CDR1 MNHNS, CDR2 SASEGT. In DNA form, the CDR3 reads TGTGCCAGCAGTCTTCGGACCGGGGGTTCGGATAGCAATCAGCCCCAGCATTTT. Translating it yields CASSLRTGGSDSNQPQHF.

On this clonotype: A much larger clonotype is one base distant, so this may be a read error. The chain recombines TRBV6-1 with TRBJ2-7, with a weak D call TRBD2 (5 bases). Germline loops: CDR1 MNHNS, CDR2 SASEGT. There are 13 residues in the CDR3. The CDR3 coding sequence is TGTGCCAGCAGTGGGACGGCTGACTACGAGCAGGACTTC. Translated: CASSGTADYEQDF.

V and J are TRBV4-2 and TRBJ1-1, with 10 bases lining up with TRBD1. Trimming cost V 6 bases and J 5 bases; bases outside gene matches: 9. Germline CDR1 is LGHNA and CDR2 is YNFKEQ. CDR3 size: 15 residues. DNA for the CDR3: TGTGCCAGCAGGAGGACAGGGGGAGTTTCGACTGAAGCTTTCTTT. Amino acid sequence: CASRRTGGVSTEAFF.

This chain joins TRBV5-1 and TRBJ2-5, with D tentatively TRBD1 (6 bases). The CDR3 has 14 amino acids. V gave up 5 bases and J gave up 7 bases, with 18 bases separating them. From germline, CDR1 is SGHRS and CDR2 YFSETQ. CDR3 residues: CASRAQGQIGTQYF. The CDR3 region has the DNA TGCGCCAGCAGGGCACAGGGTCAAATCGGGACCCAGTACTTC. The entire variable domain, with the rest obtained from reference TRBV5-1 and TRBJ2-5, is as follows: KAGVTQTPRYLIKTRGQQVTLSCSPISGHRSVSWYQQTPGQGLQFLFEYFSETQRNKGNFPGRFSGRQFSNSRSEMNVSTLELGDSALYLCASRAQGQIGTQYFGPGTRLLVL.

This CDR3 reads CASSRLAGGPGQITQYF. The CDR3, as DNA: TGTGCCAGCAGCCGACTAGCGGGGGGGCCGGGGCAAATTACGCAGTATTTT. The rearrangement uses TRBV14 and TRBJ2-3; 14 nucleotides line up with TRBD2. Germline V CDR1 and CDR2: SGHDN, FVKESK. This CDR3 region has 17 residues. V lost 4 bases, J lost 8 bases, and 11 bases stayed unmatched.

This clonotype came up a few times. The chain is built from TRBV19 and TRBJ2-1; D not certain. CDR1 and CDR2 (germline): LNHDA, SQIVND (reference sequence). V was cut by 4 bases and J by 0 bases, with 10 bases left in between. The CDR3 runs to 15 residues. The CDR3 reads CASSTWARSYNEQFF. DNA for the CDR3: TGTGCCAGTAGTACTTGGGCCCGCTCCTACAATGAGCAGTTCTTC.

The V gene is TRBV11-2, the J gene TRBJ2-4, with a possible D match to TRBD1 (7 bases). From germline, CDR1 is SGHAT and CDR2 FQNNGV. The CDR3 sequence is 17 residues long. V was pared by 1 base and J by 0 bases, with 13 bases between. CDR3 nucleotide sequence: TGTGCCAGCAGCTTAGCCCAGGGGGGACTAGCCAAAAACATTCAGTACTTC. Translating gives CASSLAQGGLAKNIQYF. The full variable domain, rest sourced from reference TRBV11-2 and TRBJ2-4, is EAGVAQSPRYKIIEKRQSVAFWCNPISGHATLYWYQQILGQGPKLLIQFQNNGVVDDSQLPKDRFSAERLKGVDSTLKIQPAKLEDSAVYLCASSLAQGGLAKNIQYFGAGTRLSVL.

The V gene is TRBV7-3, the J gene TRBJ1-1; no definite D call. The CDR3 is 13 residues long. The V end lost 4 bases, the J end lost 5 bases, and 11 bases lay between the germline ends. CDR1 is SGHTA, CDR2 FQGTGA, per germline. CDR3 sequence reads: CASSSSEGTEAFF. The DNA for the CDR3 is TGTGCCAGCAGCTCCTCCGAGGGAACTGAAGCTTTCTTT.

This clonotype was recorded at least ten times. The V call is TRBV20-1, the J call TRBJ1-2; D uncertain. The germline gives CDR1 DFQATT, CDR2 SNEGSKA (reference sequence). Between the trimmed V and J ends, which lost 1 base and 4 bases, there was a span of 10 bases. CDR3 length: 13 amino acids. The CDR3 sequence is CSARAPSVYGYTF. The CDR3 DNA is TGCAGTGCTAGAGCCCCGTCTGTCTATGGCTACACCTTC.

At least ten counts were recorded for this clonotype. V gene TRBV12-3 or TRBV12-4 combines with J gene TRBJ1-5; a weak D match, TRBD1 (6 bases). The CDR3 loop spans 13 amino acids. V was trimmed by 5 bases and J by 5 bases, leaving 10 bases between them. The CDR3 region has the DNA TGTGCCAGCAGTGCCCAGGGGTATCAGCCCCAGCATTTT. Its translation: CASSAQGYQPQHF.

This clonotype appeared a few times. The junction and the germline gene differ at one end; a read error may be behind it. J is TRBJ1-5 and V is TRBV6-5, with D possibly being TRBD1 (5 bases). Germline lookup yields CDR1 MNHEY and CDR2 SVGAGI. The CDR3 contains 14 residues. The CDR3 nucleotides are TGTGTCAGCAGTTACTCCCGGACTTGGGGGGCCCAGCATTTT. This codes for CVSSYSRTWGAQHF.

The V gene is TRBV6-5, the J gene TRBJ1-6; 10 nucleotides agree with TRBD1. This CDR3 has 14 residues. The V and J ends lost 7 bases and 6 bases, in that order; junction bases with no gene match: 3. CDR1 is MNHEY, CDR2 SVGAGI, per germline. CDR3 residues: CASTRDRGNSPLHF. CDR3 coding DNA: TGTGCCAGCACCCGGGACAGGGGTAATTCACCCCTCCACTTT.

The chain recombines TRBV5-1 with TRBJ1-1, with D possibly being TRBD1 (6 bases). Per germline, CDR1 SGHRS and CDR2 YFSETQ. This CDR3 spans 15 amino acids. The V end lost 4 bases, the J end lost 3 bases, and 16 bases lay between the germline ends. The CDR3 DNA reads TGCGCCAGCAGCCGAAGGGGGATAGCTGACACTGAAGCTTTCTTT. Protein sequence: CASSRRGIADTEAFF. The complete variable domain, with remaining parts taken from reference TRBV5-1 and TRBJ1-1, reads KAGVTQTPRYLIKTRGQQVTLSCSPISGHRSVSWYQQTPGQGLQFLFEYFSETQRNKGNFPGRFSGRQFSNSRSEMNVSTLELGDSALYLCASSRRGIADTEAFFGQGTRLTVV.

This clonotype was seen many times. For the CDR3, the DNA is TGCAGTGCTAGAGTCGTTGTAGCGGTAGATACGCAGTATTTT. This gives the protein CSARVVVAVDTQYF. The rearrangement links TRBV20-1 to TRBJ2-3; D may be TRBD2 (6 bases). Trimming removed 1 base from V and 5 bases from J, with 13 bases in between. The CDR3 covers 14 residues. CDR1 and CDR2 from the germline V gene are DFQATT and SNEGSKA (reference sequence).

Relative to its sample, this clonotype is medium-sized. The chain links TRBV7-9 to TRBJ2-3, with 11 nucleotides matching TRBD2. V lost 5 bases, J lost 5 bases, and 12 bases stayed unmatched. Germline V gives CDR1 SEHNR, CDR2 FQNEAQ (reference sequence). The CDR3 length is 17 residues. The chain's CDR3 is CASSPSISGGDGDTQYF. Written as DNA, the CDR3 is TGTGCCAGCAGCCCCTCTATTAGCGGGGGGGATGGAGATACGCAGTATTTT.